The source of this T cell receptor (beta chain) is a study of post-analysis software for immune sequencing data. At the level of the study: The disease courses covered relapsing-remitting, secondary progressive and progressive-relapsing multiple sclerosis.

V gave up 6 bases and J gave up 7 bases; unmatched junction bases: 12. This CDR3 has 16 amino acids. Germline V gene data show CDR1 as MNHEY and CDR2 as SMNVEV (reference sequence). TCR beta cDNA libraries included unique molecular identifiers. The source material, roughly 0.9 to 11 million T cells, gave rise to 510,000 or so cDNA molecules. TCRdb independently ran MiXCR on the PCR reads; one entry per CDR3 protein. The table has 700,000 to 900,000 distinct CDR3 sequences, about 43% seen once. Study findings and constraints: Higher frequency in patients than in controls was seen for five TRBV segments, with TRBV5-6, TRBV5-1 and TRBV20-1 among them. Samples from a shared batch, those prepared together, strongly co-clustered by F measure. There was significantly lower normalized Chao1 diversity in multiple sclerosis patients than in controls.

This clonotype was seen more than once but under ten times. Antigen unknown. This TCR came from a girl aged 10 to 17 with multiple sclerosis. The chain couples TRBV27 to TRBJ2-1, with 10 bases matching TRBD2. The sequenced sample was blood. CDR3 loop: CASRSPREREGNEQFF. CDR3 bases: TGTGCCAGCAGATCCCCAAGGGAGCGGGAGGGAAATGAGCAGTTCTTC.